This is a list of T cell receptor beta chains from one sample in a study of read filtering for tumor transcriptome and immune sequencing. MiXCR, applied by TCRdb to the reads, yields one record per CDR3 protein. The data contain approximately 61,000 distinct CDR3 sequences, about 21% of them singletons. The specimen was a population of CD138-negative cells sorted from bone marrow. These receptors all stem from a donor older than 35 with multiple myeloma. CDR3s leave out the opening cysteine and the closing phenylalanine or tryptophan. Each record gives: D gene, J gene, V gene, CDR3 length, CDR3 protein. The D gene is left open where the match is weak.

.,TRBJ2-7,TRBV20-1,11,SARASGHHEQY
.,TRBJ2-1,TRBV4-1,14,ASSQDLNRVHNEQF
.,TRBJ2-6,TRBV18,15,ASSRRDSEVGANVLT
TRBD2,TRBJ2-1,TRBV11-3,12,ASSFSGGLHEQF
.,TRBJ2-2,TRBV28,13,ASSPRDTKAGELF
TRBD2,TRBJ2-2,TRBV7-2,15,ASSPPGLAGGAGELF
.,TRBJ2-5,TRBV5-1,13,ASSLVERLEETQY
TRBD2,TRBJ2-1,TRBV18,13,ASSPPMGGVGEQF
TRBD1,TRBJ2-1,TRBV2,12,ASSGGTGRNEQF
TRBD1,TRBJ2-3,TRBV6-6,12,ASSRQGDLDTQY